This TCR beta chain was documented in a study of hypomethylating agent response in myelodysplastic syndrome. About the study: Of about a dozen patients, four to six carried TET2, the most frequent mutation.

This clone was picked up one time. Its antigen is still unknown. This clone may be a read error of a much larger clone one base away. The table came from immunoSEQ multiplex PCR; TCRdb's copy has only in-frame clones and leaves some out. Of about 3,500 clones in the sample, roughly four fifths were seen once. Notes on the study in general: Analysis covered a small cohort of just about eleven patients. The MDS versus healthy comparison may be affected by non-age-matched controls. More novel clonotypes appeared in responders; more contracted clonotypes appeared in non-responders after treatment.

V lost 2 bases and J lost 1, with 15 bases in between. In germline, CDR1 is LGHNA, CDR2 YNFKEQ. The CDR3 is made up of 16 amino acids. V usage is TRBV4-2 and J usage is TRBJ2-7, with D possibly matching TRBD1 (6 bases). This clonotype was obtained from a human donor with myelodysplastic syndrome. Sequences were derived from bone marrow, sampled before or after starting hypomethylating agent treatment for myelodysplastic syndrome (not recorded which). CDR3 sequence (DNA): TGTGCCAGCAGCCAATCACTGACAGGTCTATCCTACGAGCAGTACTTC. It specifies CASSQSLTGLSYEQYF.